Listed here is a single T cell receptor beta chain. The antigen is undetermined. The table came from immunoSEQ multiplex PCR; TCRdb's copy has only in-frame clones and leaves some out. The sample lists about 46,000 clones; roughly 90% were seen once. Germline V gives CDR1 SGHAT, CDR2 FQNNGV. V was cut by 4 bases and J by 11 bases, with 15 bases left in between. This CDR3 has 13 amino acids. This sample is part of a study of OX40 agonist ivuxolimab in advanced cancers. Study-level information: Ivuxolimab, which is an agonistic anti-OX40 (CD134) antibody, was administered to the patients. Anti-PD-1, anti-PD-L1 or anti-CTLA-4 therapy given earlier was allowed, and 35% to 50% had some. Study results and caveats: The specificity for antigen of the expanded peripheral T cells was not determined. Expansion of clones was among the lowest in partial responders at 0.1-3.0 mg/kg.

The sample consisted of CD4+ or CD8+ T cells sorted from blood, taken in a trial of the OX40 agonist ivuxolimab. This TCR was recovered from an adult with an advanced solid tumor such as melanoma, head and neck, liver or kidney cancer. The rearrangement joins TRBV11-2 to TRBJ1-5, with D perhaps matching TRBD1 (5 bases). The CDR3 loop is CASSSLDSPTQHF. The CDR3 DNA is TGTGCCAGCAGCTCCCTAGACAGCCCGACCCAGCATTTT.